Listed below are T cell receptor beta chains from one sample, sequenced in a study of CD8 T cells in ankylosing spondylitis. TCRdb fed the 5' RACE reads into MiXCR, producing one record per CDR3 protein. Counted here are 250,000 to 400,000 distinct CDR3 sequences, about 9.9% occurring once; the ten biggest clones make up 9.1%. Sequences were obtained from blood, either unsorted or a sorted T cell fraction (not recorded which). These receptors were collected from a female donor with ankylosing spondylitis or in good health (not recorded which). CDR3s include the opening cysteine and the closing phenylalanine or tryptophan. Each record gives: clone size, V gene, D gene, J gene, CDR3 protein, CDR3 DNA. The D gene is left open where the match is weak. Clone size is not always given. Where it is, it says once, few, many or a class for expanded clones.

clone_size: many; v_call: TRBV12-3/TRBV12-4; d_call: TRBD1; j_call: TRBJ1-1; cdr3_aa: CASRDRGLVEAFF; cdr3_nt: TGTGCCAGCAGGGACAGGGGGTTAGTTGAAGCTTTCTTT
clone_size: many; v_call: TRBV12-3/TRBV12-4; d_call: .; j_call: TRBJ2-2; cdr3_aa: CASRLTGNTGELFF; cdr3_nt: TGTGCCAGCAGGCTGACGGGGAACACCGGGGAGCTGTTTTTT
clone_size: many; v_call: TRBV20-1; d_call: TRBD2; j_call: TRBJ2-1; cdr3_aa: CSAREPVREGLYHEQFF; cdr3_nt: TGCAGTGCTAGAGAACCCGTGAGGGAGGGTTTGTACCATGAGCAGTTCTTC
clone_size: .; v_call: TRBV5-8; d_call: TRBD2; j_call: TRBJ2-7; cdr3_aa: CASSLASGRNYEQYF; cdr3_nt: TGTGCCAGCAGCTTGGCTAGCGGGAGGAACTACGAGCAGTACTTC
clone_size: .; v_call: TRBV5-6; d_call: .; j_call: TRBJ2-1; cdr3_aa: CASSPSPGSEQFF; cdr3_nt: TGTGCCAGCAGCCCATCACCAGGAAGTGAGCAGTTCTTC
clone_size: .; v_call: TRBV20-1; d_call: .; j_call: TRBJ1-6; cdr3_aa: CSAREMGGSYNSPLHF; cdr3_nt: TGCAGTGCTAGAGAGATGGGGGGATCCTATAATTCACCCCTCCACTTT
clone_size: many; v_call: TRBV5-8; d_call: TRBD1; j_call: TRBJ2-3; cdr3_aa: CASSQVDRGQDTQYF; cdr3_nt: TGTGCCAGCAGCCAAGTCGACAGGGGACAAGATACGCAGTATTTT
clone_size: few; v_call: TRBV20-1; d_call: TRBD2; j_call: TRBJ2-1; cdr3_aa: CSARDGLAGWDEQFF; cdr3_nt: TGCAGTGCTAGGGATGGACTAGCGGGATGGGATGAGCAGTTCTTC
clone_size: many; v_call: TRBV4-3; d_call: .; j_call: TRBJ2-3; cdr3_aa: CASSSGVTDTQYF; cdr3_nt: TGCGCCAGCAGTTCCGGAGTGACAGATACGCAGTATTTT
clone_size: many; v_call: TRBV5-1; d_call: TRBD2; j_call: TRBJ2-1; cdr3_aa: CASTQVTSGYNEQFF; cdr3_nt: TGCGCCAGCACCCAGGTAACTAGCGGTTACAATGAGCAGTTCTTC
clone_size: .; v_call: TRBV20-1; d_call: TRBD1; j_call: TRBJ1-2; cdr3_aa: CSARDLDRDYGYTF; cdr3_nt: TGCAGTGCTAGAGATCTGGACAGGGACTATGGCTACACCTTC
clone_size: .; v_call: TRBV25-1; d_call: TRBD1; j_call: TRBJ2-5; cdr3_aa: CASSDDRAQETQYF; cdr3_nt: TGTGCCAGCAGTGACGACAGGGCCCAAGAGACCCAGTACTTC
clone_size: .; v_call: TRBV28; d_call: TRBD1; j_call: TRBJ2-1; cdr3_aa: CASSPPWTGAYNEQFF; cdr3_nt: TGTGCCAGCAGTCCCCCCTGGACAGGGGCCTACAATGAGCAGTTCTTC
clone_size: many; v_call: TRBV20-1; d_call: .; j_call: TRBJ1-1; cdr3_aa: CSARAAETYTEAFF; cdr3_nt: TGCAGTGCTAGAGCGGCAGAGACCTACACTGAAGCTTTCTTT
clone_size: .; v_call: TRBV7-2; d_call: TRBD2; j_call: TRBJ2-3; cdr3_aa: CASSTPGLAGRDTQYF; cdr3_nt: TGTGCCAGCAGCACACCGGGACTAGCGGGAAGGGATACGCAGTATTTT
clone_size: many; v_call: TRBV20-1; d_call: .; j_call: TRBJ2-1; cdr3_aa: CSASRDSNNEQFF; cdr3_nt: TGCAGTGCTAGCCGGGACTCCAACAATGAGCAGTTCTTC
clone_size: .; v_call: TRBV27; d_call: .; j_call: TRBJ2-3; cdr3_aa: CASSLSSWDTQYF; cdr3_nt: TGTGCCAGCAGTTTATCTAGCTGGGATACGCAGTATTTT
clone_size: many; v_call: TRBV12-3/TRBV12-4; d_call: TRBD2; j_call: TRBJ2-3; cdr3_aa: CASRRSGSADTQYF; cdr3_nt: TGTGCCAGCCGTCGAAGCGGGAGCGCAGATACGCAGTATTTT
clone_size: many; v_call: TRBV6-2/TRBV6-3; d_call: .; j_call: TRBJ2-1; cdr3_aa: CASSASGDGAYNEQFF; cdr3_nt: TGTGCCAGCAGCGCCTCCGGGGACGGTGCCTACAATGAGCAGTTCTTC
clone_size: .; v_call: TRBV2; d_call: .; j_call: TRBJ1-5; cdr3_aa: CTSSFKSRGIFGSNQPQHF; cdr3_nt: TGTACCAGCAGCTTCAAGAGTAGGGGAATATTCGGGAGCAATCAGCCCCAGCATTTT
clone_size: few; v_call: TRBV7-2; d_call: .; j_call: TRBJ1-2; cdr3_aa: CASSLEGGPHYGYTF; cdr3_nt: TGTGCCAGCAGCTTAGAAGGGGGGCCGCACTATGGCTACACCTTC
clone_size: many; v_call: TRBV28; d_call: .; j_call: TRBJ2-1; cdr3_aa: CASSSGPEQFF; cdr3_nt: TGTGCCAGCAGTTCCGGGCCAGAGCAGTTCTTC
clone_size: many; v_call: TRBV20-1; d_call: .; j_call: TRBJ1-4; cdr3_aa: CSATYGQTLTNEKLFF; cdr3_nt: TGCAGTGCTACCTATGGACAGACCCTAACTAATGAAAAACTGTTTTTT
clone_size: many; v_call: TRBV7-8; d_call: .; j_call: TRBJ1-5; cdr3_aa: CASSLSRDIGNQPQHF; cdr3_nt: TGTGCCAGCAGCCTCTCCCGGGACATCGGCAATCAGCCCCAGCATTTT
clone_size: many; v_call: TRBV11-2; d_call: .; j_call: TRBJ2-1; cdr3_aa: CASSLVTGSSYNEQFF; cdr3_nt: TGTGCCAGCAGCTTAGTAACGGGCAGCTCCTACAATGAGCAGTTCTTC
clone_size: .; v_call: TRBV5-1; d_call: .; j_call: TRBJ1-4; cdr3_aa: CASSLMAGEKLFF; cdr3_nt: TGCGCCAGCAGCTTGATGGCGGGTGAAAAACTGTTTTTT
clone_size: few; v_call: TRBV29-1; d_call: .; j_call: TRBJ2-5; cdr3_aa: CVGGALRETQYF; cdr3_nt: TGCGTCGGGGGTGCCCTCAGAGAGACCCAGTACTTC
clone_size: .; v_call: TRBV3-1; d_call: TRBD2; j_call: TRBJ2-4; cdr3_aa: CASSQEGGDIAKNIQYF; cdr3_nt: TGTGCCAGCAGCCAAGAGGGAGGGGATATAGCCAAAAACATTCAGTACTTC
clone_size: many; v_call: TRBV9; d_call: TRBD2; j_call: TRBJ2-3; cdr3_aa: CASSTGLYSTDTQYF; cdr3_nt: TGTGCCAGCAGCACGGGACTATATAGCACAGATACGCAGTATTTT
clone_size: few; v_call: TRBV30; d_call: .; j_call: TRBJ1-2; cdr3_aa: CACSVGGANYGYTF; cdr3_nt: TGTGCCTGCTCGGTGGGGGGAGCTAACTATGGCTACACCTTC
clone_size: few; v_call: TRBV20-1; d_call: .; j_call: TRBJ1-1; cdr3_aa: CSARDHEAGLGTEAFF; cdr3_nt: TGCAGTGCTAGAGATCACGAGGCGGGGTTGGGCACTGAAGCTTTCTTT
clone_size: few; v_call: TRBV7-8; d_call: .; j_call: TRBJ2-3; cdr3_aa: CASSGGTLGGTDTQYF; cdr3_nt: TGTGCCAGCAGCGGAGGGACGCTGGGAGGCACAGATACGCAGTATTTT
clone_size: .; v_call: TRBV5-1; d_call: TRBD1; j_call: TRBJ1-1; cdr3_aa: CASSTGQGLEAFF; cdr3_nt: TGCGCCAGCAGCACGGGACAGGGTCTGGAAGCTTTCTTT
clone_size: .; v_call: TRBV5-1; d_call: TRBD2; j_call: TRBJ2-4; cdr3_aa: CASSFPTSGADGAKNIQYF; cdr3_nt: TGCGCCAGCAGCTTTCCGACTAGCGGAGCCGACGGTGCCAAAAACATTCAGTACTTC
clone_size: few; v_call: TRBV6-2/TRBV6-3; d_call: .; j_call: TRBJ2-7; cdr3_aa: CASSYIYHEQYF; cdr3_nt: TGTGCCAGCAGTTACATCTACCACGAGCAGTACTTC
clone_size: .; v_call: TRBV12-3/TRBV12-4; d_call: TRBD2; j_call: TRBJ2-1; cdr3_aa: CASSFRGRATNEQFF; cdr3_nt: TGTGCCAGCAGTTTCCGGGGGAGGGCCACAAATGAGCAGTTCTTC
clone_size: .; v_call: TRBV7-6; d_call: TRBD1; j_call: TRBJ2-7; cdr3_aa: CASSSPRDSSYEQYF; cdr3_nt: TGTGCCAGCAGCTCTCCCCGGGACAGCTCCTACGAGCAGTACTTC
clone_size: .; v_call: TRBV5-4; d_call: .; j_call: TRBJ2-1; cdr3_aa: CASSSVVLSSSYNEQFF; cdr3_nt: TGTGCCAGCAGCAGTGTGGTCCTCAGCAGCTCCTACAATGAGCAGTTCTTC
clone_size: many; v_call: TRBV28; d_call: .; j_call: TRBJ1-1; cdr3_aa: CASSGREAFF; cdr3_nt: TGTGCCAGCAGTGGACGCGAAGCTTTCTTT
clone_size: .; v_call: TRBV4-1; d_call: TRBD2; j_call: TRBJ2-2; cdr3_aa: CASSQGAGGNTGELFF; cdr3_nt: TGCGCCAGCAGCCAAGGGGCGGGAGGAAACACCGGGGAGCTGTTTTTT
clone_size: many; v_call: TRBV9; d_call: .; j_call: TRBJ1-6; cdr3_aa: CASSGGVYNSPLHF; cdr3_nt: TGTGCCAGCAGCGGGGGGGTTTATAATTCACCCCTCCACTTT
clone_size: many; v_call: TRBV5-1; d_call: .; j_call: TRBJ1-3; cdr3_aa: CASSLEVTSSGNTIYF; cdr3_nt: TGCGCCAGCAGCTTGGAGGTGACTAGCTCTGGAAACACCATATATTTT
clone_size: .; v_call: TRBV6-2/TRBV6-3; d_call: .; j_call: TRBJ2-4; cdr3_aa: CASSFSERTQYF; cdr3_nt: TGTGCCAGCAGTTTTAGTGAGCGGACACAGTACTTC
clone_size: few; v_call: TRBV5-1; d_call: TRBD1; j_call: TRBJ2-2; cdr3_aa: CASSSRTGENGELFF; cdr3_nt: TGCGCCAGCAGCTCCCGGACAGGGGAAAACGGGGAGCTGTTTTTT
clone_size: .; v_call: TRBV19; d_call: .; j_call: TRBJ1-1; cdr3_aa: CASTRDRTNTEAFF; cdr3_nt: TGTGCCAGTACCCGGGACCGGACGAACACTGAAGCTTTCTTT
clone_size: many; v_call: TRBV12-5; d_call: .; j_call: TRBJ2-2; cdr3_aa: CASGFFPDRLRPTGELFF; cdr3_nt: TGTGCTAGTGGTTTCTTCCCCGACAGGCTACGACCCACCGGGGAGCTGTTTTTT
clone_size: many; v_call: TRBV20-1; d_call: TRBD2; j_call: TRBJ2-1; cdr3_aa: CSARDTGRGYNEQFF; cdr3_nt: TGCAGTGCTAGAGATACCGGGAGGGGCTACAATGAGCAGTTCTTC
clone_size: .; v_call: TRBV7-8; d_call: TRBD2; j_call: TRBJ2-2; cdr3_aa: CASSLVGSGRAGTGELFF; cdr3_nt: TGTGCCAGCAGCTTAGTCGGTAGCGGGAGGGCCGGAACCGGGGAGCTGTTTTTT
clone_size: few; v_call: TRBV19; d_call: .; j_call: TRBJ2-1; cdr3_aa: CASREGSSYNEQFF; cdr3_nt: TGTGCCAGTAGAGAGGGGTCCTCCTACAATGAGCAGTTCTTC